Below, 32 T cell receptor beta chains from the same sample are listed, as sequenced in a study of cytomegalovirus exposure and HLA in healthy donors. This PCR relied on a set of 60 Vbeta primers and 13 Jbeta primers. This table comes from immunoSEQ multiplex PCR, and its TCRdb copy is limited to in-frame clones, with some not included. The sample lists fewer than 150,000 clones, over 65% occurring once. Sequences were obtained from PBMCs. The receptors originated from a man between 45 and 60 years old in good health and CMV-seronegative.

V is TRBV6-5 and J is TRBJ2-7, with D perhaps matching TRBD2 (5 bases). CDR3 length: 12 residues. V was pared by 10 bases and J by 5 bases, with 15 bases between. The germline gives CDR1 MNHEY, CDR2 SVGAGI. CDR3 amino acids: CATRDTRDEQYF. In DNA, the CDR3 is TGTGCCACCCGGGATACGAGGGACGAGCAGTACTTC.

The V and J genes are TRBV29-1 and TRBJ2-2; no definite D call. V shed 2 bases and J shed 5 bases, with 9 bases lying between them. Germline loops: CDR1 SQVTM, CDR2 ANQGSEA. The CDR3 has 13 amino acids. CDR3 sequence: CSVESPRTGELFF. The CDR3 coding sequence is TGCAGCGTTGAAAGTCCCAGGACCGGGGAGCTGTTTTTT.

This clone has a handful of counts. The rearrangement links TRBV19 to TRBJ2-1; 12 bases line up with TRBD2. This CDR3 has 16 residues. Germline values: CDR1 LNHDA, CDR2 SQIVND (reference sequence). V lost 5 bases, J lost 8 bases, and 10 bases stayed unmatched. The CDR3 protein is CASSGPSSGRGDEQFF. DNA of the CDR3: TGTGCCAGTAGTGGGCCTTCTAGCGGGAGGGGCGATGAGCAGTTCTTC.

The chain combines TRBV28 with TRBJ2-1, with a possible D match to TRBD2 (5 bases). CDR1 is MDHEN, CDR2 SYDVKM, per germline. V gave up 2 bases and J gave up 1 base, with 9 bases separating them. This CDR3 is 15 amino acids long. The CDR3 DNA reads TGTGCCAGCAGTTTAGAGGGTCTGTCCTACAATGAGCAGTTCTTC. It is translated as CASSLEGLSYNEQFF. Together with reference TRBV28 and TRBJ2-1, the CDR3 gives the full variable domain: DVKVTQSSRYLVKRTGEKVFLECVQDMDHENMFWYRQDPGLGLRLIYFSYDVKMKEKGDIPEGYSVSREKKERFSLILESASTNQTSMYLCASSLEGLSYNEQFFGPGTRLTVL.

The chain joins TRBV28 to TRBJ2-5, with 10 nucleotides matching TRBD1. Germline V gene data show CDR1 as MDHEN and CDR2 as SYDVKM. This CDR3 has 14 amino acids. With 8 bases clipped from V and 7 bases from J, the junction kept 10 bases outside the gene matches. This chain's CDR3 is CASGRDRGGGTQYF. The CDR3 DNA sequence: TGTGCCAGCGGCCGGGACAGGGGAGGAGGGACCCAGTACTTC. The whole variable domain, remainder taken from reference TRBV28 and TRBJ2-5, is DVKVTQSSRYLVKRTGEKVFLECVQDMDHENMFWYRQDPGLGLRLIYFSYDVKMKEKGDIPEGYSVSREKKERFSLILESASTNQTSMYLCASGRDRGGGTQYFGPGTRLLVL.

The chain is built from TRBV19 and TRBJ2-5; perhaps TRBD1 as D (6 bases). CDR1 LNHDA and CDR2 SQIVND come from the germline V gene (reference sequence). V was shortened by 4 bases and J by 1 base, with 13 bases between the two germline ends. This CDR3 has 15 amino acids. CDR3 sequence (DNA): TGTGCCAGTAGTACGACAGGACAGCGCCAAGAGACCCAGTACTTC. Translating it yields CASSTTGQRQETQYF.

The chain has TRBV4-1 and TRBJ2-3, with 12 bases fitting TRBD2. From germline, CDR1 is MGHRA and CDR2 YSYEKL. The V and J ends lost 1 base and 4 bases, in that order; junction bases with no gene match: 0. The CDR3 covers 15 residues. The CDR3 nucleotides are TGCGCCAGCAGCCAAGGACTAGCGGGAGCAGATACGCAGTATTTT. This encodes CASSQGLAGADTQYF.

The rearrangement links TRBV2 to TRBJ1-4; no definite D call. The CDR3 runs to 16 residues. V lost 7 bases and J 0 bases, leaving 15 bases between the germline ends. Germline V CDR1 and CDR2: SNHLY, FYNNEI. The CDR3 DNA sequence: TGTGCCAGCATTAAACAGCTGTATGCAACTAATGAAAAACTGTTTTTT. It encodes CASIKQLYATNEKLFF. Full variable domain (outside the CDR3, taken from reference TRBV2 and TRBJ1-4): EPEVTQTPSHQVTQMGQEVILRCVPISNHLYFYWYRQILGQKVEFLVSFYNNEISEKSEIFDDQFSVERPDGSNFTLKIRSTKLEDSAMYFCASIKQLYATNEKLFFGSGTQLSVL.

The chain carries TRBV10-1 and TRBJ2-7; a weak D match, TRBD2 (5 bases). The V end was cut by 5 bases, the J end by 4 bases, with 12 bases between. There are 13 residues in the CDR3. The germline CDR1 and CDR2 sequences are WNHNN and SYGVQD (reference sequence). The CDR3 nucleotides are TGCGCCAGCAGTCGGGGAGTTGGATACGAGCAGTACTTC. Translating gives CASSRGVGYEQYF.

V usage is TRBV28 and J usage is TRBJ1-1; TRBD1 might be the D (5 bases). Germline values: CDR1 MDHEN, CDR2 SYDVKM. The CDR3 is made up of 16 amino acids. V was shortened by 2 bases and J by 0 bases, with 13 bases between the two germline ends. The CDR3 sequence is CASSLGAGEVNTEAFF. The CDR3 DNA reads as TGTGCCAGCAGTTTAGGTGCGGGGGAGGTGAACACTGAAGCTTTCTTT.

This clone was seen once. The chain combines TRBV28 with TRBJ2-6; possible D gene TRBD1, 5 bases. Germline CDR1 is MDHEN and CDR2 is SYDVKM. Trimming shortened V by 2 bases and J by 4 bases, and 6 bases separated the two germline ends. CDR3 length equals 14 residues. The CDR3: CASSLAGGANVLTF. CDR3 nucleotide sequence: TGTGCCAGCAGTTTAGCAGGGGGGGCCAACGTCCTGACTTTC.

The genes are TRBV18 and TRBJ2-3, with TRBD1 identical over 9 bases. V lost 3 bases to trimming and J lost 8 bases; unmatched junction nucleotides: 9. The CDR3 consists of 15 residues. The germline gives CDR1 KGHSH, CDR2 LQKENI. CDR3 amino acids: CASSPGTGLWGTQYF. CDR3 nucleotides: TGTGCCAGCTCACCCGGGACAGGGTTATGGGGTACGCAGTATTTT. The full variable domain, completed using reference TRBV18 and TRBJ2-3, is NAGVMQNPRHLVRRRGQEARLRCSPMKGHSHVYWYRQLPEEGLKFMVYLQKENIIDESGMPKERFSAEFPKEGPSILRIQQVVRGDSAAYFCASSPGTGLWGTQYFGPGTRLTVL.

The V and J genes are TRBV27 and TRBJ2-1, with 11 bases that match TRBD1. Germline V gives CDR1 MNHEY, CDR2 SMNVEV (reference sequence). V lost 6 bases and J lost 3; bases outside the gene matches: 4. The CDR3 runs to 15 residues. The CDR3 protein is CASRGGTGGYNEQFF. In DNA form, the CDR3 reads TGTGCCAGCAGGGGAGGGACAGGGGGCTACAATGAGCAGTTCTTC.

The V and J genes are TRBV2 and TRBJ1-5; 7 nucleotides align to TRBD1. V shed 5 bases and J 3 bases; nucleotides not matched to a gene: 4. CDR3 length: 14 amino acids. Germline V gene sequence: CDR1 SNHLY, CDR2 FYNNEI. CDR3 in DNA: TGTGCCAGCAGTATAGACAGGGCCAATCAGCCCCAGCATTTT. The encoded protein is CASSIDRANQPQHF.

This clone was counted between two and nine times. This chain's CDR3 is CASSLPQGSEKLFF. DNA of the CDR3: TGTGCCAGCAGCCTACCCCAGGGAAGTGAAAAACTGTTTTTT. The gene calls are TRBV11-2 and TRBJ1-4; possibly TRBD1 for D (5 bases). The V end was cut by 5 bases, the J end by 7 bases, with 14 bases between. This CDR3 is built from 14 residues. Looked up from germline, CDR1 is SGHAT and CDR2 is FQNNGV. Based on the CDR3 plus reference TRBV11-2 and TRBJ1-4, the full variable domain is EAGVAQSPRYKIIEKRQSVAFWCNPISGHATLYWYQQILGQGPKLLIQFQNNGVVDDSQLPKDRFSAERLKGVDSTLKIQPAKLEDSAVYLCASSLPQGSEKLFFGSGTQLSVL.

This clone occurred once. The V and J genes are TRBV5-1 and TRBJ1-5; D ambiguous. Between the trimmed V and J ends, which lost 0 bases and 6 bases, there was a span of 10 bases. The germline CDR1 and CDR2 sequences are SGHRS and YFSETQ. There are 14 residues in the CDR3. The CDR3 DNA follows: TGCGCCAGCAGCTTGGGCGGGTTTACTCAGCCCCAGCATTTT. It yields the protein CASSLGGFTQPQHF.

V is TRBV29-1 and J is TRBJ1-4, with D tentatively TRBD1 (6 bases). The ends were cut back, 3 bases at V and 3 bases at J, with 14 bases in the middle. There are 15 residues in the CDR3. CDR1 is SQVTM and CDR2 is ANQGSEA in the germline V gene. CDR3 region: CSVEVLDSPNEKLFF. DNA of the CDR3: TGCAGCGTTGAGGTGTTGGACAGTCCTAATGAAAAACTGTTTTTT. Filled out from reference TRBV29-1 and TRBJ1-4, the complete variable domain reads SAVISQKPSRDICQRGTSLTIQCQVDSQVTMMFWYRQQPGQSLTLIATANQGSEATYESGFVIDKFPISRPNLTFSTLTVSNMSPEDSSIYLCSVEVLDSPNEKLFFGSGTQLSVL.

Only a few counts were recorded for this clone. The chain combines TRBV30 with TRBJ1-1, with 7 bases that match TRBD1. Unmatched junction bases numbered 4, after V lost 5 bases and J lost 1 base. The CDR3 runs to 13 residues. Germline V lookup: CDR1 GTSNPN, CDR2 SVGIG (reference sequence). This chain's CDR3 is CAWGDSQNTEAFF. The CDR3 region has the DNA TGTGCCTGGGGGGACAGTCAGAACACTGAAGCTTTCTTT. Full variable domain (outside the CDR3, taken from reference TRBV30 and TRBJ1-1): SQTIHQWPATLVQPVGSPLSLECTVEGTSNPNLYWYRQAAGRGLQLLFYSVGIGQISSEVPQNLSASRPQDRQFILSSKKLLLSDSGFYLCAWGDSQNTEAFFGQGTRLTVV.

This clone was found a few times. The chain links TRBV7-2 to TRBJ2-2; 12 nucleotides agree with TRBD2. The length of the CDR3 is 17 residues. CDR1 is SGHTA, CDR2 FQGNSA, per germline. With V trimmed by 5 bases and J by 3 bases, 7 bases remained unmatched. The CDR3 is CASSRLAGVRDTGELFF. The CDR3 DNA reads TGTGCCAGCAGCCGACTAGCGGGAGTTCGAGACACCGGGGAGCTGTTTTTT.

This clone was observed once. The chain couples TRBV5-4 to TRBJ2-7; perhaps TRBD2 as D (5 bases). The CDR3 loop spans 12 amino acids. Germline assignment: CDR1 SGHNT and CDR2 YYREEE (reference sequence). The V gene lost 4 bases and the J gene lost 5 bases, with 10 bases spanning the gap. DNA for the CDR3: TGTGCCAGCAGCCCTAGCAGCGACGAGCAGTACTTC. Translating it yields CASSPSSDEQYF.

The gene calls are TRBV2 and TRBJ2-1, with unresolved D. The CDR3 runs to 14 residues. Germline V gives CDR1 SNHLY, CDR2 FYNNEI. The ends were cut back, 2 bases at V and 0 bases at J, with 5 bases in the middle. The CDR3 DNA is TGTGCCAGCAGTGAATGGAGCTCCTACAATGAGCAGTTCTTC. It codes for CASSEWSSYNEQFF.

The chain joins TRBV28 to TRBJ2-7, with TRBD1 matching 8 bases. J gave up 3 bases and V 4 bases, and 11 bases lay outside the gene matches. This CDR3 comprises 16 residues. Germline V gives CDR1 MDHEN, CDR2 SYDVKM. The CDR3 spells CASSSHQGAASYEQYF. The CDR3 DNA is TGTGCCAGCAGTTCTCACCAGGGGGCGGCGAGCTACGAGCAGTACTTC.

The chain uses TRBV5-1 and TRBJ2-1; TRBD2 agrees at 8 bases. This CDR3 spans 13 amino acids. Looked up from germline, CDR1 is SGHRS and CDR2 is YFSETQ. J lost 9 bases, V lost 4 bases, and 6 bases had no gene match. CDR3 protein: CASSQREFGEQFF. The CDR3 DNA is TGCGCCAGCAGCCAGCGGGAGTTCGGTGAGCAGTTCTTC.

Only a few counts were recorded for this clone. The V call is TRBV11-3, the J call TRBJ2-3; D unclear. CDR3 length equals 14 residues. V was trimmed by 1 base and J by 2 bases, leaving 7 bases between them. Germline V gene lookup returns CDR1 SGHNT and CDR2 YENEEA. CDR3 protein: CASSLVAPTDTQYF. The CDR3 bases are TGTGCCAGCAGCTTAGTTGCGCCCACAGATACGCAGTATTTT.

This clone occurred a few times. The chain joins TRBV7-6 to TRBJ1-1; D remains unclear. Germline CDR1 is SGHVS and CDR2 is FNYEAQ. V was shortened by 2 bases and J by 5 bases, with 9 bases between the two germline ends. The CDR3 is 13 amino acids. The DNA of the CDR3 is TGTGCCAGCAGCTTATCGGCGGGGACTGAAGCTTTCTTT. Its protein is CASSLSAGTEAFF.

V usage is TRBV5-1 and J usage is TRBJ1-4; perhaps TRBD1 as D (6 bases). This CDR3 spans 14 amino acids. Per germline, CDR1 SGHRS and CDR2 YFSETQ. Trimming removed 3 bases from V and 6 bases from J, with 12 bases in between. DNA of the CDR3: TGCGCCAGCAGCTCAGGGGTTCAGGATGAAAAACTGTTTTTT. It specifies CASSSGVQDEKLFF.

CDR3 residues: CASSSNRGQPQHF. CDR3 DNA sequence: TGTGCCAGCAGTTCGAACAGGGGACAGCCCCAGCATTTT. The chain has TRBV28 and TRBJ1-5; TRBD1 agrees at 7 bases. CDR3 size: 13 residues. CDR1 and CDR2 from the germline V gene are MDHEN and SYDVKM. Losses at the gene ends were 4 bases for V and 7 bases for J; bases not matched to a gene: 4.

This sequence joins TRBV10-3 and TRBJ2-7; 7 bases are a match to TRBD2. Trimming removed 0 bases from V and 6 bases from J; junction bases left unmatched: 8. Germline V gene sequence: CDR1 ENHRY, CDR2 SYGVKD. The CDR3 runs 15 residues. The CDR3: CAISESTGGLGEQYF. CDR3 in DNA: TGTGCCATCAGTGAGTCGACGGGAGGCTTAGGCGAGCAGTACTTC.

This CDR3 reads CASSELRRNYGYTF. CDR3 DNA sequence: TGTGCCAGCAGTGAACTAAGGAGGAACTATGGCTACACCTTC. The gene calls are TRBV2 and TRBJ1-2; unclear D gene. V lost 2 bases and J lost 2, with 9 bases in between. CDR1 is SNHLY and CDR2 is FYNNEI in the germline V gene. The CDR3 is made up of 14 amino acids.

The count of this clone is one. This chain joins TRBV29-1 and TRBJ2-2, with a possible D match to TRBD1 (5 bases). Germline V lookup: CDR1 SQVTM, CDR2 ANQGSEA. The CDR3 has 14 amino acids. V was clipped by 7 bases and J by 1 base, with 13 bases between them. This CDR3 reads CSATGEGNTGELFF. CDR3 coding DNA: TGCAGCGCTACAGGAGAAGGGAACACCGGGGAGCTGTTTTTT.

The chain combines TRBV6-1 with TRBJ1-5, with a weak D call TRBD1 (6 bases). The germline CDR1 and CDR2 sequences are MNHNS and SASEGT. The germline V and J ends were trimmed by 4 bases and 5 bases, with 9 bases remaining between them. This CDR3 comprises 13 residues. CDR3 nucleotide sequence: TGTGCCAGCAGTGGTCAGGGGTATCAGCCCCAGCATTTT. Translation gives CASSGQGYQPQHF.

The chain combines TRBV27 with TRBJ2-7; a possible D gene is TRBD2 (6 bases). V lost 8 bases and J 3 bases, leaving 17 bases between the germline ends. Germline CDR1 reads MNHEY; CDR2 reads SMNVEV (reference sequence). The length of the CDR3 is 14 residues. DNA of the CDR3: TGTGCCAGCCGCCCGGTGGCGGGACGCTACGAGCAGTACTTC. As protein: CASRPVAGRYEQYF.